This T cell receptor (beta chain) was captured by sequencing in a study of blood T cells in healthy people across ages. Findings and limits, study-wide: Naive T cell percentage by flow cytometry tracked strongly with beta diversity.

Per sample, at least 5.5 micrograms of total RNA were extracted. The CDR3 spans 13 residues. V lost 0 bases and J lost 8, with 9 bases in between. Per germline, CDR1 WNHNN and CDR2 SYGVQD (reference sequence). As to this clonotype: The antigen is undetermined.

A second PCR, run for roughly 7 to 11 cycles, used a sample-barcoded 5' primer plus a J-beta primer mix. Tags on each cDNA molecule came from a template-switch adaptor with 12 random nucleotides. TCRdb used MiXCR to reprocess the 5' RACE reads, holding one entry per CDR3 protein. The table lists about 640,000 distinct CDR3 sequences, under 65% of them singletons. This TCR was recovered from a man aged 55-75 years in good health. The chain recombines TRBV10-1 with TRBJ2-3; tentative D call: TRBD1 (6 bases). The sample taken for sequencing was blood. The CDR3 DNA sequence: TGCGCCAGCAGTGAGTCGACAGGAGGTACGCAGTATTTT. Amino acid sequence: CASSESTGGTQYF.